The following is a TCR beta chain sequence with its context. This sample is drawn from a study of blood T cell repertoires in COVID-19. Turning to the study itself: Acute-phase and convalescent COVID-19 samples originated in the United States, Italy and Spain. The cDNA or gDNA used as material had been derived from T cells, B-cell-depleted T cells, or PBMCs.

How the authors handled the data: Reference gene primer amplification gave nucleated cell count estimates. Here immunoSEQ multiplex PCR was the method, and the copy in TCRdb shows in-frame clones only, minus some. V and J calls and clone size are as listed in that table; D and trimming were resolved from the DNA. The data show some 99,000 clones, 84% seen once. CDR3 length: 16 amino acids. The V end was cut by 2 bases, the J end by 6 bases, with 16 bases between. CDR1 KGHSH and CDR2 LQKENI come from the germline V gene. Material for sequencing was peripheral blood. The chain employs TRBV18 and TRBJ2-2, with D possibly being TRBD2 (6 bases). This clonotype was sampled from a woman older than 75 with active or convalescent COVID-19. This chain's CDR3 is CASSPNSGAFSGELFF. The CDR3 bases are TGTGCCAGCTCACCAAATTCGGGAGCTTTTTCCGGGGAGCTGTTTTTT.